The present TCR beta chain was sequenced within a study of siplizumab effects on memory and regulatory T cells. Per germline, CDR1 MGHDK and CDR2 SYGVNS. V shed 6 bases and J 5 bases; nucleotides not matched to a gene: 5. The CDR3 extends over 13 amino acids. Some clones are missing from TCRdb's copy, which holds only in-frame ones; the method was immunoSEQ multiplex PCR. The sample carries some 110,000 clones, roughly 91% recorded once. The V call is TRBV25-1, the J call TRBJ1-1; TRBD1 aligns across 8 bases. Sequencing input: CD4+ T cells sorted from blood. This TCR was sampled from a human donor in good health. Written as DNA, the CDR3 is TGTGCCAGCAGGGGAACAGGGGGTACTGAAGCTTTCTTT. It yields the protein CASRGTGGTEAFF.